The sequence of this T cell receptor (beta chain) was determined in a study of blood T cell repertoires in COVID-19. The protocol was immunoSEQ multiplex PCR, while the TCRdb copy is restricted to in-frame clones and leaves out a portion. The table shows over 150,000 clones, with approximately 84% occurring only once. CDR1 and CDR2 (germline): LGHNA, YNFKEQ. With V trimmed by 1 base and J by 13 bases, 7 bases remained unmatched. This CDR3 has 13 amino acids. The chain joins TRBV4-2 to TRBJ2-1; 7 bases agree with TRBD1. The clonotype comes from a woman between 50 and 59 years old who had recovered from COVID-19. The material sequenced was PBMCs or T cells enriched from blood (not recorded which). The CDR3 is CASSQVSGTAQFF. In DNA, the CDR3 is TGTGCCAGCAGCCAAGTATCCGGGACAGCTCAGTTCTTC.